This T cell receptor beta chain came from a study of molecular identifiers for immune sequencing clone quantification. Study summary: Naive CD8 RNA (roughly 20,000 or 100,000 cells) was divided into five aliquots, with four sequenced.

MiXCR, run by TCRdb on the PCR reads, gives a single entry per CDR3 protein. The sample yields a few hundred thousand distinct CDR3 sequences, about 21% seen once. CDR3 length: 17 residues. V dropped 4 bases and J dropped 3; count of bases not matched to a gene: 6. Germline lookup yields CDR1 MGHRA and CDR2 YSYEKL. The sequence derives from a human donor in good health. Some libraries in this study had Jurkat cell RNA spiked in. This chain connects TRBV4-1 to TRBJ2-2; 12 bases are a match to TRBD1. Sequencing used naive CD8+ T cells from blood, with Jurkat cell RNA spiked in. Indicated subset: FACS-sorted CD8+CD4-CCR7+CD45RA+ naive T cells. This CDR3 reads CASSPRGQGADTGELFF. In DNA form, the CDR3 reads TGCGCCAGCAGCCCCCGGGGACAGGGGGCGGACACCGGGGAGCTGTTTTTT.